These 29 T cell receptor beta chains share one sample of origin, sequenced in a study of response to subunit inactivated influenza vaccine. TCRdb redid the calling of the RT-PCR reads with MiXCR, one entry per CDR3 protein. Altogether 630,000 or so distinct CDR3 sequences are present, approximately 14% being singletons, with the ten largest covering roughly 12%. The sequences come from PBMCs from blood, collected approximately 12 days after vaccination. Source of these receptors: a man in his fifties or sixties who received an inactivated influenza vaccine.

The chain recombines TRBV15 with TRBJ2-3; D uncertain. CDR3 size: 12 residues. V gave up 5 bases and J gave up 5 bases, with 8 bases separating them. Germline CDR1 is LNHNV and CDR2 is YYDKDF (reference sequence). CDR3 sequence: CATSLALDTQYF. The CDR3 DNA is TGTGCCACCAGCCTTGCACTAGATACGCAGTATTTT.

The chain joins TRBV28 to TRBJ1-1, with a weak D call TRBD1 (6 bases). The CDR3 has 16 amino acids. V lost 3 bases, J lost 3 bases, and 17 bases lay in between. CDR1 is MDHEN and CDR2 is SYDVKM in the germline V gene. As DNA, the CDR3 is TGTGCCAGCAGTTTCCTCCTACAGGGCTCGCACACTGAAGCTTTCTTT. Encoded protein: CASSFLLQGSHTEAFF.

This clonotype was counted a few times. V is TRBV12-3 or TRBV12-4 and J is TRBJ1-1; 7 bases map to TRBD1. Trimming at V came to 3 bases and at J to 5 bases, leaving 3 bases not matched to a gene. The CDR3 has 13 amino acids. The DNA of the CDR3 is TGTGCCAGCAGTTTGACAGGGTGGACTGAAGCTTTCTTT. Translation gives CASSLTGWTEAFF.

This clonotype was observed a few times. V and J are TRBV4-1 and TRBJ2-3, with 11 bases fitting TRBD2. CDR3 length equals 17 residues. CDR1 is MGHRA, CDR2 YSYEKL, per germline. The V segment lost 6 bases and the J segment 1 base; nucleotides outside the gene matches: 9. CDR3 sequence reads: CASRRVAGGSGTDTQYF. Written as DNA, the CDR3 is TGCGCCAGCAGACGGGTAGCGGGGGGGTCTGGCACAGATACGCAGTATTTT.

The chain couples TRBV6-1 to TRBJ2-5; no firm D call. The CDR3 sequence is 14 residues long. Germline V gene lookup returns CDR1 MNHNS and CDR2 SASEGT. V lost 7 bases, J lost 0 bases, and 12 bases lay in between. DNA for the CDR3: TGTGCCAGCACCCTGATAGGTTACCAAGAGACCCAGTACTTC. Its protein product is CASTLIGYQETQYF.

This clonotype was observed a few times. The rearrangement joins TRBV19 to TRBJ2-3; a weak D match, TRBD2 (6 bases). Germline V gene lookup returns CDR1 LNHDA and CDR2 SQIVND (reference sequence). The V and J ends lost 7 bases and 2 bases respectively, with 16 bases between them. CDR3 length equals 15 residues. The DNA for the CDR3 is TGTGCCAGTACAGAGGGACTTTCTGTCACAGATACGCAGTATTTT. It specifies CASTEGLSVTDTQYF.

This clonotype showed up just a few times. This chain uses TRBV4-3 with TRBJ2-3, with a tentative D call TRBD2 (5 bases). From germline, CDR1 is LGHNA and CDR2 YSLEER. V shed 4 bases and J shed 3 bases, with 11 bases lying between them. There are 14 residues in the CDR3. The CDR3 sequence is CASSPLSGTDTQYF. CDR3 nucleotides: TGCGCCAGCAGCCCCCTTTCGGGGACAGATACGCAGTATTTT.

This clonotype was observed a handful of times. In DNA form, the CDR3 reads TGCAGTGCTAGAGATACTAGCGGCTACAATGAGCAGTTCTTC. Its translation: CSARDTSGYNEQFF. The chain links TRBV20-1 to TRBJ2-1; TRBD2 aligns across 8 bases. J lost 3 bases, V lost 0 bases, and 1 base had no gene match. Germline V CDR1 and CDR2: DFQATT, SNEGSKA (reference sequence). The CDR3 totals 14 residues.

A word on this clonotype: With a much larger clone just one base away, this may be a read error. The chain couples TRBV20-1 to TRBJ1-5; the D is unclear. The CDR3 is made up of 12 amino acids. The germline CDR1 and CDR2 sequences are DFQATT and SNEGSKA (reference sequence). Between the trimmed V and J ends, which lost 1 base and 2 bases, there was a span of 3 bases. In nucleotides, the CDR3 is TGCAGTGCTAGAGCTGGCAATCAGCCCCAGCATTTT. Its protein product is CSARAGNQPQHF.

This clonotype was counted a few times. The chain carries TRBV7-2 and TRBJ2-3; 7 bases are a match to TRBD1. The germline gives CDR1 SGHTA, CDR2 FQGNSA. V shed 1 base, J shed 6 bases, and the junction held 7 bases outside the gene matches. The CDR3 covers 15 residues. The CDR3 sequence: CASSLVSTGSDTQYF. The CDR3 nucleotides read TGTGCCAGCAGCTTAGTCTCGACAGGGTCGGATACGCAGTATTTT.

The chain has TRBV10-3 and TRBJ2-5, with 13 bases aligning to TRBD2. The length of the CDR3 is 16 residues. Germline lookup yields CDR1 ENHRY and CDR2 SYGVKD. V dropped 10 bases and J dropped 2; count of bases not matched to a gene: 10. The CDR3 nucleotides read TGTGCCACCTCAGGACTAGCGGGAGATAGGCAAGAGACCCAGTACTTC. This encodes CATSGLAGDRQETQYF.

This clonotype was counted a few times. The chain employs TRBV7-8 and TRBJ1-5; possible D gene TRBD1, 5 bases. The CDR3 length is 13 residues. Looked up from germline, CDR1 is SGHVS and CDR2 is FQNEAQ. Deletions cut 1 base from V and 9 bases from J, with 10 bases between. This chain's CDR3 is CASSLVGGRPQHF. The CDR3 nucleotides are TGTGCCAGCAGCTTAGTGGGGGGGAGGCCCCAGCATTTT.

The CDR3 nucleotides are TGTGCCAGCAGCCCACAGGGACAGGAGCAGTTCTTC. Translating gives CASSPQGQEQFF. The V gene is TRBV25-1, the J gene TRBJ2-1, with 7 bases lining up with TRBD1. The J segment lost 10 bases and the V segment lost 6 bases, leaving 6 bases of the junction unmatched. Germline loops: CDR1 MGHDK, CDR2 SYGVNS. This CDR3 contains 12 residues.

This clonotype showed up just a few times. The CDR3 loop reads CASTKQGAVEQYF. DNA of the CDR3: TGTGCCAGTACCAAACAGGGGGCGGTCGAGCAGTACTTC. The genes are TRBV5-6 and TRBJ2-7; the match to TRBD1 covers 9 bases. This CDR3 is 13 amino acids long. Germline-derived CDR1 and CDR2 are SGHDT and YYEEEE. V lost 8 bases to trimming and J lost 6 bases; unmatched junction nucleotides: 9.

This clonotype was recorded at least ten times. A clone one base away is much larger, so this may be a read error. V and J are TRBV7-9 and TRBJ2-3; TRBD2 matches 8 bases. The germline gives CDR1 SEHNR, CDR2 FQNEAQ (reference sequence). There are 15 residues in the CDR3. V gave up 1 base and J gave up 2 bases; unmatched junction bases: 2. CDR3 in amino acids: CASSLVAGITDTQYF. The CDR3, as DNA: TGTGCCAGCAGCTTAGTAGCGGGGATCACAGATACGCAGTATTTT.

This clonotype showed up just a few times. This sequence joins TRBV20-1 and TRBJ1-1; 7 bases agree with TRBD1. The CDR3 is 13 amino acids. V was clipped by 2 bases and J by 1 base; unmatched bases: 1. CDR1 is DFQATT, CDR2 SNEGSKA, per germline (reference sequence). CDR3 sequence reads: CSARWDRNTEAFF. CDR3 DNA: TGCAGTGCTAGATGGGACAGGAACACTGAAGCTTTCTTT.

This chain connects TRBV6-2 or TRBV6-3 to TRBJ2-1; TRBD2 matches at 11 bases. Looked up from germline, CDR1 is MNHEY and CDR2 is SVGEGT. Trimming at V came to 2 bases and at J to 4 bases, leaving 4 bases not matched to a gene. The CDR3 spans 16 residues. CDR3 coding DNA: TGTGCCAGCAGTTACCTGACTAGCGGGGCTTACAATGAGCAGTTCTTC. Translated, it gives CASSYLTSGAYNEQFF.

This clonotype was detected a few times. The genes are TRBV14 and TRBJ2-7; D call uncertain. Looked up from germline, CDR1 is SGHDN and CDR2 is FVKESK. Trimming removed 3 bases at V and 4 bases at J, with 7 bases between. There are 12 residues in the CDR3. The CDR3 DNA sequence: TGTGCCAGCAGCCAGAGGAAATACGAGCAGTACTTC. Translation gives CASSQRKYEQYF.

The chain recombines TRBV6-1 with TRBJ2-5; 8 bases match TRBD1. CDR1 and CDR2 (germline): MNHNS, SASEGT. The CDR3 extends over 15 amino acids. The trim removed 7 bases at V and 5 bases at J, leaving 12 bases unmatched. The CDR3 DNA follows: TGTGCCAGCACCTTCGGGACAGGACCTCAGGAGACCCAGTACTTC. It encodes CASTFGTGPQETQYF.

In its sample, this clonotype was seen many times. The gene calls are TRBV27 and TRBJ2-2; 9 nucleotides align to TRBD1. Germline V gives CDR1 MNHEY, CDR2 SMNVEV (reference sequence). The junction had 3 bases not matched to a gene; V was cut back by 1 base and J by 3 bases. CDR3 length: 16 amino acids. CDR3 protein: CASSLLGQGYTGELFF. As DNA, the CDR3 is TGTGCCAGCAGTTTATTGGGACAGGGATACACCGGGGAGCTGTTTTTT.

In its sample, this clonotype was seen a few times. The chain is built from TRBV6-2 or TRBV6-3 and TRBJ2-2, with 11 bases identical to TRBD2. Germline values: CDR1 MNHEY, CDR2 SVGEGT. CDR3 length: 17 residues. V shed 5 bases and J 1 base; nucleotides not matched to a gene: 6. The CDR3 coding sequence is TGTGCCAGCAGTCCGGGACTAGCGGTGGAGAACACCGGGGAGCTGTTTTTT. This gives the protein CASSPGLAVENTGELFF.

This clonotype has only a few counts. The V call is TRBV29-1, the J call TRBJ2-4, with a possible D match to TRBD1 (6 bases). The CDR3 loop spans 14 amino acids. Per the germline V gene, CDR1 is SQVTM and CDR2 is ANQGSEA. Trimming cost V 5 bases and J 0 bases, with 11 bases left between them. CDR3 sequence: CSVTGHLAKNIQYF. The CDR3 nucleotides read TGCAGCGTTACGGGACATTTAGCCAAAAACATTCAGTACTTC.

This clonotype has a handful of counts. The V gene is TRBV15, the J gene TRBJ2-5, with D possibly TRBD2 on 6 matching bases. CDR3 length: 11 amino acids. Germline CDR1 is LNHNV and CDR2 is YYDKDF (reference sequence). V lost 8 bases to trimming and J lost 2 bases, with 6 bases between them. The CDR3 loop is CATGGQETQYF. The CDR3 nucleotides are TGTGCCACCGGGGGGCAAGAGACCCAGTACTTC.

V gene TRBV12-3 or TRBV12-4 combines with J gene TRBJ2-3; tentative D call: TRBD2 (5 bases). Between the trimmed V and J ends, which lost 7 bases and 1 base, there was a span of 12 bases. The CDR3 is 14 residues long. CDR3 coding DNA: TGTGCCAGCACCCTAGCTTCCCGCACAGATACGCAGTATTTT. This gives the protein CASTLASRTDTQYF.

This clonotype has more than one count but fewer than ten. The CDR3 DNA reads TGCGCCAGCAAACCCGGGACAGGGGGCGAGCAGCCCCAGCATTTT. It translates to CASKPGTGGEQPQHF. The chain links TRBV5-1 to TRBJ1-5, with 12 bases matching TRBD1. Trimming cost V 6 bases and J 7 bases; bases outside gene matches: 8. CDR1 and CDR2 (germline): SGHRS, YFSETQ. This CDR3 has 15 residues.

This clonotype has only a few counts. The chain employs TRBV2 and TRBJ2-3; TRBD1 matches 9 bases. The CDR3 is 14 residues long. CDR1 SNHLY and CDR2 FYNNEI come from the germline V gene. Trimming cost V 8 bases and J 2 bases; bases outside gene matches: 5. CDR3 sequence reads: CASGGQGNTDTQYF. The CDR3 bases are TGTGCCAGCGGAGGACAGGGGAACACAGATACGCAGTATTTT. Complete variable domain (other parts from reference TRBV2 and TRBJ2-3): EPEVTQTPSHQVTQMGQEVILRCVPISNHLYFYWYRQILGQKVEFLVSFYNNEISEKSEIFDDQFSVERPDGSNFTLKIRSTKLEDSAMYFCASGGQGNTDTQYFGPGTRLTVL.

This chain links TRBV12-3 or TRBV12-4 with TRBJ1-2; the D gene is possibly TRBD1 (5 bases). The length of the CDR3 is 16 residues. Trimming shortened V by 5 bases and J by 7 bases, and 23 bases separated the two germline ends. CDR3 nucleotide sequence: TGTGCCAGCAGTCATTCTTTGAGTGAGGGGTCCGGTGGCTACACCTTC. Amino acids: CASSHSLSEGSGGYTF.

Here the CDR3 DNA reads TGTGCCAGCAGCTTAGAAGGGGGTGTAGTCGAGCAGTACTTC. Residues: CASSLEGGVVEQYF. The chain links TRBV11-2 to TRBJ2-7; TRBD1 might be the D (6 bases). Germline CDR1 and CDR2: SGHAT and FQNNGV. The CDR3 runs to 14 residues. Trimming took off 0 bases at V and 6 bases at J, with 12 bases between the two ends.

This clonotype was observed at least ten times. The chain uses TRBV7-9 and TRBJ2-3; unclear D gene. This CDR3 spans 13 amino acids. Per germline, CDR1 SEHNR and CDR2 FQNEAQ (reference sequence). V was clipped by 5 bases and J by 3 bases, with 9 bases between them. CDR3 region: CASSQSVTDTQYF. The CDR3 DNA reads as TGTGCCAGCAGCCAATCGGTTACAGATACGCAGTATTTT. The full variable domain, its missing parts supplied by reference TRBV7-9 and TRBJ2-3, is DTGVSQNPRHKITKRGQNVTFRCDPISEHNRLYWYRQTLGQGPEFLTYFQNEAQLEKSRLLSDRFSAERPKGSFSTLEIQRTEQGDSAMYLCASSQSVTDTQYFGPGTRLTVL.